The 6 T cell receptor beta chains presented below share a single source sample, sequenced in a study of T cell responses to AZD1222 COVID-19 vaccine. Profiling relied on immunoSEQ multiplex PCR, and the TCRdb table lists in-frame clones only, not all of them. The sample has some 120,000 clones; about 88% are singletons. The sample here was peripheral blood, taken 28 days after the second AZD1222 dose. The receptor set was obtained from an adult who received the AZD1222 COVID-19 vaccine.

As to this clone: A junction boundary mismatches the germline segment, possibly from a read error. CDR3 region: CASSQRTGGIETQYF. The CDR3 bases are TGTGCTAGCAGCCAGCGGACAGGGGGCATAGAGACCCAGTACTTC. The V and J genes are TRBV7-7 and TRBJ2-5, with 11 bases fitting TRBD1. The CDR3 is made up of 15 amino acids. Per the germline V gene, CDR1 is SSHAT and CDR2 is FNYEAQ (reference sequence).

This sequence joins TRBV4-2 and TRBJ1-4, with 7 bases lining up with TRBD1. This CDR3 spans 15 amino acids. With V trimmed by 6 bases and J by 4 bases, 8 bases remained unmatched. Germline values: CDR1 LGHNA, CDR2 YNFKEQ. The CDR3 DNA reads TGTGCCAGCAGGACAGGGACGGTGGATAATGAAAAACTGTTTTTT. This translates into CASRTGTVDNEKLFF.

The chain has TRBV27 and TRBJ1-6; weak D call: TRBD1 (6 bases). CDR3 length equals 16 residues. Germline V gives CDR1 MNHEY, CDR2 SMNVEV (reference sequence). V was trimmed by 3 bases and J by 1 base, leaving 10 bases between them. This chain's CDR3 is CASSFNRASYNSPLHF. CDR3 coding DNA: TGTGCCAGCAGTTTCAACAGGGCGTCCTATAATTCACCCCTCCACTTT.

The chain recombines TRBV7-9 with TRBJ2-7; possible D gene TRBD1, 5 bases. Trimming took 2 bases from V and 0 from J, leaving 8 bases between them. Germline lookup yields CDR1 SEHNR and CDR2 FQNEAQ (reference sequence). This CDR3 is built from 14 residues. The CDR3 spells CASSLWTHSYEQYF. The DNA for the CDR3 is TGTGCCAGCAGCTTATGGACACACTCCTACGAGCAGTACTTC.

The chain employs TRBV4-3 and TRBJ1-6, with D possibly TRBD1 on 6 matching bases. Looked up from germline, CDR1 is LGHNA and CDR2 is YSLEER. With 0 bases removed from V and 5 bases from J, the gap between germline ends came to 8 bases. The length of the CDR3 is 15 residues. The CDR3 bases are TGCGCCAGCAGCCAAGATAGGGGGAATAATTCACCCCTCCACTTT. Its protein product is CASSQDRGNNSPLHF.

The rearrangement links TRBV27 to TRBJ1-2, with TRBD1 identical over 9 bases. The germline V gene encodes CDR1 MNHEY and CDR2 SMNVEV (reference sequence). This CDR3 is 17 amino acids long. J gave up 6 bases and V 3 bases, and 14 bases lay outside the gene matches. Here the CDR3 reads CASSFYPKGQGGDGYTF. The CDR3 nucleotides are TGTGCCAGCAGTTTTTATCCAAAGGGACAGGGAGGAGATGGCTACACCTTC.